This passage covers 21 T cell receptor beta chains from one sample sequenced in a study of radiotherapy plus CTLA-4 blockade in lung cancer. Data came from immunoSEQ multiplex PCR; TCRdb stores just in-frame clones and leaves some out. Among roughly 45,000 clones, around 70% were seen once, and the ten largest hold roughly 25%. The sequenced sample was peripheral blood, obtained from a patient treated with radiotherapy plus ipilimumab. These receptors were collected from a human donor with non-small cell lung cancer who had a partial response to radiotherapy plus ipilimumab.

CDR3 DNA: TGTGCCAGCAGCTTTAGCGGGGGGGCCTGGGCCAACGTCCTGACTTTC. Its protein is CASSFSGGAWANVLTF. The V and J genes are TRBV7-2 and TRBJ2-6, with 11 bases aligning to TRBD2. This CDR3 is built from 16 residues. J gave up 5 bases and V 3 bases, and 3 bases lay outside the gene matches. Germline CDR1 reads SGHTA; CDR2 reads FQGNSA.

V gene TRBV6-5 combines with J gene TRBJ2-7; D is possibly TRBD1 (6 bases). V lost 5 bases to trimming and J lost 2 bases, with 16 bases between them. Germline CDR1 MNHEY, CDR2 SVGAGI. The CDR3 runs 15 residues. For the CDR3, the DNA is TGTGCCAGCAGTCACCACAGGGTGGGGGCCTACGAGCAGTACTTC. Translating it yields CASSHHRVGAYEQYF.

This chain's CDR3 is CASSLWELGDWNTEAFF. Here the CDR3 DNA reads TGTGCCAGCAGTTTATGGGAACTTGGGGACTGGAACACTGAAGCTTTCTTT. This chain links TRBV28 with TRBJ1-1, with D possibly being TRBD1 (5 bases). This CDR3 has 17 residues. Trimming cost V 0 bases and J 1 base, with 15 bases left between them. The germline V gene encodes CDR1 MDHEN and CDR2 SYDVKM.

V is TRBV2 and J is TRBJ1-5; possibly TRBD1 for D (5 bases). The CDR3 loop spans 16 amino acids. Germline values: CDR1 SNHLY, CDR2 FYNNEI. Trimming stripped 4 bases from V and 1 base from J, with 14 bases between. DNA for the CDR3: TGTGCCAGCAGTGTTAAAGGACGGGGGAGCAATCAGCCCCAGCATTTT. This translates into CASSVKGRGSNQPQHF. Full variable domain (missing parts from reference TRBV2 and TRBJ1-5): EPEVTQTPSHQVTQMGQEVILRCVPISNHLYFYWYRQILGQKVEFLVSFYNNEISEKSEIFDDQFSVERPDGSNFTLKIRSTKLEDSAMYFCASSVKGRGSNQPQHFGDGTRLSIL.

V and J are TRBV6-1 and TRBJ2-6; D is ambiguous. Germline CDR1 is MNHNS and CDR2 is SASEGT. V lost 8 bases to trimming and J lost 1 base, with 6 bases between them. The CDR3 is 13 amino acids. This chain's CDR3 is CASLPSGANVLTF. The CDR3 bases are TGTGCCAGCCTACCGTCTGGGGCCAACGTCCTGACTTTC.

V gene TRBV2 combines with J gene TRBJ1-4; 7 bases are shared with TRBD1. There are 13 residues in the CDR3. Trimming removed 8 bases from V and 5 bases from J; junction bases left unmatched: 5. Per the germline V gene, CDR1 is SNHLY and CDR2 is FYNNEI. DNA of the CDR3: TGTGCCAGCCAACAGGGGCTAAATGAAAAACTGTTTTTT. It yields the protein CASQQGLNEKLFF.

This clone is medium-sized by share. The chain employs TRBV25-1 and TRBJ2-7; tentatively, D is TRBD2 (5 bases). The germline V gene encodes CDR1 MGHDK and CDR2 SYGVNS. With 1 base removed from V and 3 bases from J, the gap between germline ends came to 13 bases. The CDR3 sequence is 15 residues long. The CDR3 DNA reads as TGTGCCAGCAGTGAATCAGGAAGAGGGAGCTACGAGCAGTACTTC. Amino acids: CASSESGRGSYEQYF.

The chain recombines TRBV5-1 with TRBJ1-1, with TRBD1 matching over 9 bases. From germline, CDR1 is SGHRS and CDR2 YFSETQ. CDR3 length: 14 amino acids. V trimming: 5 bases; J trimming: 1 base; junction bases outside the gene matches: 3. The CDR3 DNA follows: TGCGCCAGCAGGGAGACAGGGGGGAACACTGAAGCTTTCTTT. It encodes CASRETGGNTEAFF.

The V gene is TRBV6-5, the J gene TRBJ2-3; tentative D call: TRBD2 (6 bases). Between the trimmed V and J ends, which lost 5 bases and 2 bases, there was a span of 11 bases. Germline loops: CDR1 MNHEY, CDR2 SVGAGI. The CDR3 totals 14 residues. CDR3: CASSARTITDTQYF. Written as DNA, the CDR3 is TGTGCCAGCAGTGCCCGGACTATCACAGATACGCAGTATTTT.

The chain employs TRBV4-1 and TRBJ1-5; TRBD1 aligns across 8 bases. V dropped 3 bases and J dropped 3; count of bases not matched to a gene: 4. This CDR3 is built from 15 residues. CDR1 MGHRA and CDR2 YSYEKL come from the germline V gene. CDR3 region: CASSHGTGLNQPQHF. The CDR3 bases are TGCGCCAGCAGCCACGGGACAGGACTCAATCAGCCCCAGCATTTT.

This clone was counted between two and nine times. The chain links TRBV7-9 to TRBJ1-3, with TRBD1 matching 9 bases. CDR3 size: 16 residues. The V and J ends lost 4 bases and 6 bases, in that order; junction bases with no gene match: 10. Germline V gives CDR1 SEHNR, CDR2 FQNEAQ (reference sequence). This CDR3 is CASSSRGTGSANTIYF. The CDR3 DNA reads as TGTGCCAGCAGCTCCCGGGGGACAGGGTCGGCAAACACCATATATTTT.

V is TRBV9 and J is TRBJ1-1; D is possibly TRBD1 (5 bases). V lost 2 bases to trimming and J lost 8 bases, with 10 bases between them. The CDR3 covers 12 residues. The germline V gene has CDR1 SGDLS and CDR2 YYNGEE. The CDR3 loop reads CASSVGGDEAFF. For the CDR3, the DNA is TGTGCCAGCAGCGTTGGAGGGGACGAAGCTTTCTTT.

In the case of this clone: The junction does not match germline at one end; this may be a read error. This chain links TRBV9 with TRBJ1-2; the D is unclear. Germline CDR1 SGDLS, CDR2 YYNGEE. This CDR3 has 16 residues. CDR3: CASSEEQKLLTYGYTF. DNA of the CDR3: TGCGCCAGCAGTGAAGAGCAAAAACTTCTAACCTATGGCTACACCTTC.

The rearrangement uses TRBV10-3 and TRBJ1-2, with 8 nucleotides matching TRBD1. Germline trimming cut 9 bases from V and 6 bases from J; bases unmatched to any gene: 9. In germline, CDR1 is ENHRY, CDR2 SYGVKD. There are 13 residues in the CDR3. In DNA form, the CDR3 reads TGTGCCATTCAACCGGGACAGGCGGATGGCTACACCTTC. The encoded protein is CAIQPGQADGYTF.

This chain uses TRBV13 with TRBJ2-5; 10 bases are shared with TRBD1. The trim removed 4 bases at V and 6 bases at J, leaving 5 bases unmatched. This CDR3 has 14 residues. CDR1 is PRHDT and CDR2 is FYEKMQ in the germline V gene (reference sequence). The CDR3 region has the DNA TGTGCCAGCAGCTATGGACAGGGGGGGAAGACCCAGTACTTC. Protein sequence: CASSYGQGGKTQYF. Full variable domain (missing parts from reference TRBV13 and TRBJ2-5): AAGVIQSPRHLIKEKRETATLKCYPIPRHDTVYWYQQGPGQDPQFLISFYEKMQSDKGSIPDRFSAQQFSDYHSELNMSSLELGDSALYFCASSYGQGGKTQYFGPGTRLLVL.

V is TRBV15 and J is TRBJ2-2; 10 nucleotides match TRBD2. The trim removed 3 bases at V and 5 bases at J, leaving 6 bases unmatched. The V gene's germline CDR1 is LNHNV and CDR2 YYDKDF (reference sequence). This CDR3 is 16 amino acids long. The CDR3, as DNA: TGTGCCACCAGCAGCGGGACTAGCGACGTAACCGGGGAGCTGTTTTTT. Translation: CATSSGTSDVTGELFF.

CDR3 protein: CASSPFLQQNQPQHF. CDR3 sequence (DNA): TGCGCCAGCAGCCCCTTCCTACAGCAAAATCAGCCCCAGCATTTT. V and J are TRBV4-3 and TRBJ1-5; D not certain. V lost 4 bases, J lost 4 bases, and 14 bases lay in between. Germline V gene lookup returns CDR1 LGHNA and CDR2 YSLEER. This CDR3 is 15 amino acids long.

The gene calls are TRBV5-1 and TRBJ2-3; D remains ambiguous. The CDR3 consists of 12 residues. CDR1 and CDR2 from the germline V gene are SGHRS and YFSETQ. Deletions cut 4 bases from V and 5 bases from J, with 8 bases between. The CDR3 protein is CASSPGGDTQYF. In nucleotides, the CDR3 is TGCGCCAGCAGCCCCGGTGGAGATACGCAGTATTTT.

This clone was picked up one time. This chain connects TRBV7-2 to TRBJ2-3; 8 bases agree with TRBD2. CDR3 length equals 14 residues. With 7 bases clipped from V and 0 bases from J, the junction kept 3 bases outside the gene matches. Germline V gene sequence: CDR1 SGHTA, CDR2 FQGNSA. Written as DNA, the CDR3 is TGTGCCAGCACCGGGGGGGCTAGCACAGATACGCAGTATTTT. As protein: CASTGGASTDTQYF.

J is TRBJ1-1 and V is TRBV10-3; TRBD1 is a possible D gene (5 bases). Trimming removed 0 bases at V and 3 bases at J, with 17 bases between. From germline, CDR1 is ENHRY and CDR2 SYGVKD. The CDR3 runs to 17 residues. Written as DNA, the CDR3 is TGTGCCATCAGTGAGTCACGGGGGGTGGGGGAGCACACTGAAGCTTTCTTT. It is translated as CAISESRGVGEHTEAFF.

The chain couples TRBV5-1 to TRBJ1-1; 8 bases align to TRBD1. Unmatched junction bases numbered 11, after V lost 4 bases and J lost 6 bases. CDR3 size: 15 residues. The V gene's germline CDR1 is SGHRS and CDR2 YFSETQ. The CDR3 region is CASSDGTGDKSEAFF. The CDR3 nucleotides read TGCGCCAGCAGCGATGGGACAGGTGATAAATCTGAAGCTTTCTTT.